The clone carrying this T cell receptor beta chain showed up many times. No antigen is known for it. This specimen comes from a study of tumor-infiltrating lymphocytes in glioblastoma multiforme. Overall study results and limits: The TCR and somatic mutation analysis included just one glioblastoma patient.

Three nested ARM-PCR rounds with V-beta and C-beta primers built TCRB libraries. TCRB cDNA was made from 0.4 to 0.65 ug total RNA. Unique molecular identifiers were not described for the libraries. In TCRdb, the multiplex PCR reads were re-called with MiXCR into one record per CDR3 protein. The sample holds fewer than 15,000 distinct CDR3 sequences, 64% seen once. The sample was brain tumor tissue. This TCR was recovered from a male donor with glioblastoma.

The CDR3 sequence: CASSRERDSEQFF. As DNA, the CDR3 is TGTGCCAGCAGTAGAGAACGGGATTCTGAGCAGTTCTTC. The V gene is TRBV2, the J gene TRBJ2-1, with D possibly matching TRBD2 (5 bases). The V and J ends lost 5 bases and 9 bases respectively, with 14 bases between them. Germline V gene sequence: CDR1 SNHLY, CDR2 FYNNEI. The CDR3 sequence is 13 residues long.